This TCR beta chain comes out of a study of blood T cell repertoires in COVID-19. Study background: Acute and convalescent COVID-19 samples came from the United States, Italy and Spain.

V dropped 6 bases and J dropped 6 bases, with 10 bases sitting between them. Germline V gene sequence: CDR1 SQVTM, CDR2 ANQGSEA. The CDR3 consists of 11 residues. This clone has more than one count but fewer than ten. The same CDR3 can be traced to other DNA sequences in this sample. The authors' processing: Counts of nucleated cells, estimated from reference gene primer amplification, were obtained. The assay was immunoSEQ multiplex PCR, and TCRdb's table has in-frame clones only and misses some. That table is the source of V, J and clone size, and D and trimming were worked out from the DNA. Of about 490,000 clones in the sample, approximately 83% are singletons; the top ten hold more than 3%.

The sample comprised peripheral blood. The receptor was derived from a human donor in a cohort sampled during active COVID-19. This rearrangement joins TRBV29-1 to TRBJ2-3; D call uncertain. CDR3 residues: CSVVRLDTQYF. The CDR3 DNA is TGCAGCGTGGTGCGGCTCGATACGCAGTATTTT.